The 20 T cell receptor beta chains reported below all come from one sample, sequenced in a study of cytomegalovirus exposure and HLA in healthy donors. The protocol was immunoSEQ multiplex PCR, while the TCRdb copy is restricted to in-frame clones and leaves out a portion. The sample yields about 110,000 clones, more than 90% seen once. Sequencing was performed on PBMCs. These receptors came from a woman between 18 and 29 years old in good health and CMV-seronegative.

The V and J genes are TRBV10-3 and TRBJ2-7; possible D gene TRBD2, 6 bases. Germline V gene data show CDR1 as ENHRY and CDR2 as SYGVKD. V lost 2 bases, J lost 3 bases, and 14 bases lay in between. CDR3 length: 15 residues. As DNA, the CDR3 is TGTGCCATCAGTGAGCCAGAAGGGGAGGACTACGAGCAGTACTTC. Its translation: CAISEPEGEDYEQYF.

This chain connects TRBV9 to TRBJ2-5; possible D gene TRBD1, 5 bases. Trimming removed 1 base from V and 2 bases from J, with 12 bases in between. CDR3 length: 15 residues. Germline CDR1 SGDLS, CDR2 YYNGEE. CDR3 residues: CASSVLGRIQETQYF. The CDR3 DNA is TGTGCCAGCAGCGTATTGGGGCGGATTCAAGAGACCCAGTACTTC.

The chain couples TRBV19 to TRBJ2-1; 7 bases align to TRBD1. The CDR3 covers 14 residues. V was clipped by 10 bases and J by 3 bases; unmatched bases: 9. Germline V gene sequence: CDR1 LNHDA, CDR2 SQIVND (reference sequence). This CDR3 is CATSGQTIYNEQFF. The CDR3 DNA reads TGTGCCACCTCGGGACAGACAATCTACAATGAGCAGTTCTTC.

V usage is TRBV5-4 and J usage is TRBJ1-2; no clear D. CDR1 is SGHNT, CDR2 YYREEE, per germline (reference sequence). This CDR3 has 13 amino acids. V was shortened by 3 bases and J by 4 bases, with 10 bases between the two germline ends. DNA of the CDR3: TGTGCCAGCAGCTCCGCCGGCGGCTATGGCTACACCTTC. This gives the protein CASSSAGGYGYTF.

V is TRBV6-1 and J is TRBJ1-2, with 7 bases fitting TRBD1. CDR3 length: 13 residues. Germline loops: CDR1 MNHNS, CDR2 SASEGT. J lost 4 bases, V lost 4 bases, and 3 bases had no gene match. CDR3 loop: CASSVGQAYGYTF. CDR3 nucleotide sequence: TGTGCCAGCAGTGTAGGACAGGCCTATGGCTACACCTTC.

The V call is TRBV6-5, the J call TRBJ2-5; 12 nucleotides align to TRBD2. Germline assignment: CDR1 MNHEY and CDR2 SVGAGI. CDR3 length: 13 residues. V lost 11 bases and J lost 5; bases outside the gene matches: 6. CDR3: CAASGGAAETQYF. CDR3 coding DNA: TGTGCCGCTAGCGGGGGGGCCGCGGAGACCCAGTACTTC.

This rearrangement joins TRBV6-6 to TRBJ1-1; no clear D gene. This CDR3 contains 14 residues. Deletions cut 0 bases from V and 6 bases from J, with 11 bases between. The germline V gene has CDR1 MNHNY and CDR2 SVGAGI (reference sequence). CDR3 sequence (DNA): TGTGCCAGCAGTTACTCGGTAGAACCCGCTGAAGCTTTCTTT. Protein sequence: CASSYSVEPAEAFF.

The CDR3 loop is CASSTRETNEKLFF. The CDR3 coding sequence is TGTGCCAGCAGCACCAGGGAAACTAATGAAAAACTGTTTTTT. This rearrangement joins TRBV11-2 to TRBJ1-4; D possibly corresponds to TRBD1 (5 bases). V gave up 5 bases and J gave up 1 base, with 8 bases separating them. CDR3 length equals 14 residues. The V gene's germline CDR1 is SGHAT and CDR2 FQNNGV.

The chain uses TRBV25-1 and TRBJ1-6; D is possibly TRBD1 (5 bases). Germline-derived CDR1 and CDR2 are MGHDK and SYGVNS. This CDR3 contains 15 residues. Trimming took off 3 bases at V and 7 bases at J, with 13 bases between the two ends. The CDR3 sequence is CASSDIDRNNSPLHF. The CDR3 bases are TGTGCCAGCAGTGACATTGACAGAAACAATTCACCCCTCCACTTT.

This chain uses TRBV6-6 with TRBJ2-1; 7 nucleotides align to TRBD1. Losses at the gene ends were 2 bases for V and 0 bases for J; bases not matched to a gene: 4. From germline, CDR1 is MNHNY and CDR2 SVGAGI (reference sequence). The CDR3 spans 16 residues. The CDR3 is CASSYRDSFSYNEQFF. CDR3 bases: TGTGCCAGCAGTTACCGGGACAGCTTCTCCTACAATGAGCAGTTCTTC.

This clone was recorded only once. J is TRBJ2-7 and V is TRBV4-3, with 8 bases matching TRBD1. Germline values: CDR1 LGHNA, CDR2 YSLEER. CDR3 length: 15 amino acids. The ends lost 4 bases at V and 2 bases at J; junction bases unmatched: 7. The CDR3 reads CASSLSGTGAYEQYF. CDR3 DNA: TGCGCCAGCAGCCTGTCCGGGACAGGAGCCTACGAGCAGTACTTC.

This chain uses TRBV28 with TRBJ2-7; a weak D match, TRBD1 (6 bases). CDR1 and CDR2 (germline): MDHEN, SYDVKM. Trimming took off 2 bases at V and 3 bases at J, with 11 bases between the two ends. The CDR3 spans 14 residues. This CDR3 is CASSLHQGIYEQYF. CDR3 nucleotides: TGTGCCAGCAGTTTACACCAGGGGATCTACGAGCAGTACTTC.

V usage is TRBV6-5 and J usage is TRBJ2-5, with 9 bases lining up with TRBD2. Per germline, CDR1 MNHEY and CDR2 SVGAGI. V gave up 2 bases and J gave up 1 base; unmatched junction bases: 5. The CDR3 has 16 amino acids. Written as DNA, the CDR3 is TGTGCCAGCAGTTACGGGCTAGCGGGGCTCCAAGAGACCCAGTACTTC. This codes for CASSYGLAGLQETQYF.

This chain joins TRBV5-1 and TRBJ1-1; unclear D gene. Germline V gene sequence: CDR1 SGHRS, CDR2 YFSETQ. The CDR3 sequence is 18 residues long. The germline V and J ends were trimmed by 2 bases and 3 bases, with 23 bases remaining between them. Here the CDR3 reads CASSFNTAKSSQDTEAFF. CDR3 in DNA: TGCGCCAGCAGCTTCAATACAGCAAAATCAAGCCAGGACACTGAAGCTTTCTTT.

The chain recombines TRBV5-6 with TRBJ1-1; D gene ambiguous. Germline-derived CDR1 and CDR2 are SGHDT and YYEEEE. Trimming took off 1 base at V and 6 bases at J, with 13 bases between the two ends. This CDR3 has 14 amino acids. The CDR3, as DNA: TGTGCCAGCAGCTTGCAATCAGGCAACTCTGAAGCTTTCTTT. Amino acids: CASSLQSGNSEAFF.

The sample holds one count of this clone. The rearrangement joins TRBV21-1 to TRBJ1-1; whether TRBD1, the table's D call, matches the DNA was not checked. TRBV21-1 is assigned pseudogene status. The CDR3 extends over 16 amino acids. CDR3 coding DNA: TGTGCCAGCAGCGACCTGACGACAGGGGGCCCAGATGAAGCTTTCTTT. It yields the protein CASSDLTTGGPDEAFF.

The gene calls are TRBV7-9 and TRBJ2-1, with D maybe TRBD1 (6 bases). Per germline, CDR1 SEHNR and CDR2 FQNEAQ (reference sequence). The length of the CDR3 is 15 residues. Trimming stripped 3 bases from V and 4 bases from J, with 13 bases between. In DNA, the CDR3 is TGTGCCAGCAGCTTGAACAGGGTATCGTACAATGAGCAGTTCTTC. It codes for CASSLNRVSYNEQFF.

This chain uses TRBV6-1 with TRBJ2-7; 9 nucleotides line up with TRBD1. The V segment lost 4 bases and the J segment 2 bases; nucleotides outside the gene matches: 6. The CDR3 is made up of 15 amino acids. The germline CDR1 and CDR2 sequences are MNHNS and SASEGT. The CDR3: CASSARTGEAYEQYF. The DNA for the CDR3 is TGTGCCAGCAGTGCTCGGACAGGGGAGGCCTACGAGCAGTACTTC.

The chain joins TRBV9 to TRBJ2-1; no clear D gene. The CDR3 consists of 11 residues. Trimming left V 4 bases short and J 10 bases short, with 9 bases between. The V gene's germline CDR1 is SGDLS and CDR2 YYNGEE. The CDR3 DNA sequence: TGTGCCAGCAGCTCCCGGGTAGAGCAGTTCTTC. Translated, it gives CASSSRVEQFF.

CDR3 protein: CASPPVTGNSYEQYF. The CDR3, as DNA: TGTGCCAGCCCTCCCGTGACGGGAAACTCCTACGAGCAGTACTTC. The chain has TRBV5-8 and TRBJ2-7, with a possible D match to TRBD2 (5 bases). Germline CDR1 is SGHTS and CDR2 is YDEGEE. The CDR3 contains 15 residues. Deletions cut 7 bases from V and 0 bases from J, with 17 bases between.